This TCR beta chain is drawn from a study of OX40 agonist ivuxolimab in advanced cancers. Overall study context: Across the patients, intravenous ivuxolimab was delivered every 2 weeks at 0.01 to 10 mg/kg.

The protocol was immunoSEQ multiplex PCR, while the TCRdb copy is restricted to in-frame clones and leaves out a portion. The data contain around 65,000 clones, around 90% of them singletons. General observations from the study: Expansion of clones was among the lowest in partial responders at 0.1-3.0 mg/kg.

Deletions cut 5 bases from V and 6 bases from J, with 18 bases between. The germline V gene encodes CDR1 SEHNR and CDR2 FQNEAQ (reference sequence). The CDR3 spans 15 residues. This clone was counted once. What it recognizes is unknown. The rearrangement joins TRBV7-9 to TRBJ2-3; possible D gene TRBD2, 6 bases. The clonotype comes from an adult with an advanced solid tumor such as melanoma, head and neck, liver or kidney cancer. The sample here was CD4+ or CD8+ T cells sorted from blood, taken in a trial of the OX40 agonist ivuxolimab. CDR3 loop: CASSRDGGKVDTQYF. In DNA, the CDR3 is TGTGCCAGCAGCAGGGACGGAGGGAAAGTCGATACGCAGTATTTT.